The rows below give T cell receptor beta chains drawn from one sample of a study of cytomegalovirus exposure and HLA in healthy donors. Only in-frame clones appear in the TCRdb table, and some are missing; sequencing was by immunoSEQ multiplex PCR. The data show more than 70,000 clones, roughly 80% seen once. What was sequenced was PBMCs. The receptors stem from a boy between 5 and 17 years old in good health and CMV-seronegative. The CDR3 runs from the conserved cysteine through the conserved F or W. D genes are given only for firm matches. Part of the rows lack a size; the others show once, few, many or a class for expanded clones.

clone_size: .; d_call: TRBD1; v_call: TRBV7-9; cdr3_length: 15; cdr3_aa: CASSPGQGPNEKLFF
clone_size: .; d_call: .; v_call: TRBV7-8; cdr3_length: 15; cdr3_aa: CASTPPHGGTDTQYF
clone_size: .; d_call: .; v_call: TRBV6-6; cdr3_length: 13; cdr3_aa: CASSFDTTYEQYF
clone_size: .; d_call: .; v_call: TRBV29-1; cdr3_length: 13; cdr3_aa: CSVEDGDQEPQHF
clone_size: .; d_call: .; v_call: TRBV7-6; cdr3_length: 16; cdr3_aa: CASSSFPGANTGELFF
clone_size: .; d_call: TRBD1; v_call: TRBV7-2; cdr3_length: 16; cdr3_aa: CASSQAGTGNSYEQYF
clone_size: .; d_call: .; v_call: TRBV5-4; cdr3_length: 16; cdr3_aa: CASSLAGSTGNTEAFF
clone_size: few; d_call: .; v_call: TRBV9; cdr3_length: 15; cdr3_aa: CASSVSGIETDTQYF
clone_size: once; d_call: .; v_call: TRBV29-1; cdr3_length: 11; cdr3_aa: CSVQGLPEAFF
clone_size: .; d_call: TRBD2; v_call: TRBV6-1; cdr3_length: 13; cdr3_aa: CASTGGERGTQYF
clone_size: once; d_call: .; v_call: TRBV28; cdr3_length: 16; cdr3_aa: CATSTLQGAGANVLTF
clone_size: .; d_call: TRBD1; v_call: TRBV5-1; cdr3_length: 15; cdr3_aa: CASSLSLRQGPEQFF
clone_size: .; d_call: .; v_call: TRBV5-4; cdr3_length: 17; cdr3_aa: CASSRAGGSPLNTEAFF
clone_size: once; d_call: .; v_call: TRBV2; cdr3_length: 13; cdr3_aa: CASSEASYPEAFF
clone_size: .; d_call: TRBD1; v_call: TRBV4-3; cdr3_length: 16; cdr3_aa: CASSQDRGQGAWGYTF
clone_size: .; d_call: TRBD1; v_call: TRBV7-6; cdr3_length: 15; cdr3_aa: CASSLTQGATGELFF
clone_size: .; d_call: .; v_call: TRBV30; cdr3_length: 15; cdr3_aa: CAWSVSWPSTDTQYF
clone_size: few; d_call: TRBD1; v_call: TRBV28; cdr3_length: 14; cdr3_aa: CASSLRDRGTEAFF
clone_size: .; d_call: .; v_call: TRBV19; cdr3_length: 14; cdr3_aa: CASSIESRITEAFF
clone_size: .; d_call: .; v_call: TRBV5-1; cdr3_length: 15; cdr3_aa: CASSKSGQLNTEAFF
clone_size: .; d_call: TRBD1; v_call: TRBV5-6; cdr3_length: 16; cdr3_aa: CASSLQRGTGPVVQYF
clone_size: .; d_call: .; v_call: TRBV28; cdr3_length: 15; cdr3_aa: CASFSGGTGANVLTF
clone_size: .; d_call: TRBD1; v_call: TRBV27; cdr3_length: 14; cdr3_aa: CASSGMPGGTEAFF
clone_size: .; d_call: .; v_call: TRBV5-1; cdr3_length: 15; cdr3_aa: CASSPRPEGWDTQYF
clone_size: .; d_call: TRBD1; v_call: TRBV6-1; cdr3_length: 14; cdr3_aa: CASSLTGEYTEAFF
clone_size: .; d_call: .; v_call: TRBV5-1; cdr3_length: 14; cdr3_aa: CASSDGGANTEAFF
clone_size: once; d_call: TRBD1; v_call: TRBV13; cdr3_length: 15; cdr3_aa: CASSSLDRVNTEAFF
clone_size: .; d_call: .; v_call: TRBV28; cdr3_length: 14; cdr3_aa: CASNLLATNEKLFF
clone_size: .; d_call: .; v_call: TRBV28; cdr3_length: 16; cdr3_aa: CASRIIHREGNTEAFF
clone_size: .; d_call: .; v_call: TRBV28; cdr3_length: 16; cdr3_aa: CASSASTGGSNQPQHF
clone_size: .; d_call: .; v_call: TRBV29-1; cdr3_length: 18; cdr3_aa: CSGTRSPSYGGLGTEAFF
clone_size: .; d_call: .; v_call: TRBV7-8; cdr3_length: 14; cdr3_aa: CASSTRTGTGELFF
clone_size: .; d_call: .; v_call: TRBV28; cdr3_length: 14; cdr3_aa: CATVQQGRNQPQHF
clone_size: few; d_call: .; v_call: TRBV7-2; cdr3_length: 13; cdr3_aa: CASSLSVNTEAFF
clone_size: few; d_call: TRBD1; v_call: TRBV5-8; cdr3_length: 15; cdr3_aa: CASSSYPGQGSEAFF
clone_size: .; d_call: .; v_call: TRBV29-1; cdr3_length: 15; cdr3_aa: CSVAYTGSSGTEAFF
clone_size: .; d_call: TRBD2; v_call: TRBV6-1; cdr3_length: 14; cdr3_aa: CASQLAGEGYEQYF
clone_size: few; d_call: TRBD1; v_call: TRBV29-1; cdr3_length: 12; cdr3_aa: CSVYDRALPPYF
clone_size: .; d_call: TRBD1; v_call: TRBV7-6; cdr3_length: 15; cdr3_aa: CASSNGQGRYEKLFF
clone_size: few; d_call: .; v_call: TRBV7-2; cdr3_length: 15; cdr3_aa: CASSFRGTLSYEQYF
clone_size: .; d_call: .; v_call: TRBV5-4; cdr3_length: 16; cdr3_aa: CASSPRGDLMNTEAFF
clone_size: .; d_call: TRBD1; v_call: TRBV4-1; cdr3_length: 15; cdr3_aa: CASSQVGQGTGEQYF
clone_size: .; d_call: .; v_call: TRBV15; cdr3_length: 15; cdr3_aa: CATSREVGMNTEAFF
clone_size: .; d_call: .; v_call: TRBV29-1; cdr3_length: 14; cdr3_aa: CSVEGGFRNQPQHF
clone_size: few; d_call: .; v_call: TRBV7-6; cdr3_length: 15; cdr3_aa: CASSSDSLGHSPLHF
clone_size: .; d_call: TRBD1; v_call: TRBV11-2; cdr3_length: 14; cdr3_aa: CASRLTGGFAEAFF
clone_size: once; d_call: .; v_call: TRBV7-2; cdr3_length: 14; cdr3_aa: CASSGWTANTEAFF
clone_size: once; d_call: .; v_call: TRBV29-1; cdr3_length: 17; cdr3_aa: CSVEWRQGLSGANVLTF
clone_size: .; d_call: .; v_call: TRBV6-4; cdr3_length: 14; cdr3_aa: CASSDSNRANEQFF